This T cell receptor beta chain stems from a study of regulatory T cells in long-lasting Graves disease. Looking at the study overall: Those Graves' patients who were newly diagnosed had been on antithyroid drugs under 3 months.

Time point meaning: newly diagnosed GD, antithyroid drugs for less than 3 months. Extracted PBMC RNA gave rise to the TCR library. In Xi'an, China, an endocrinology department was the source of patients. Assembly of TCR beta libraries relied on iRepertoire HTBI primers together with Arm-PCR of CDR3 regions. Each CDR3 protein is one row after TCRdb ran MiXCR on the multiplex PCR reads. The sample contains 400,000 to 650,000 distinct CDR3 sequences, roughly 15% of which appear only once. This clonotype appeared many times. These data also featured in a second study, about T cells in Graves' hyperthyroidism and ophthalmopathy. As that report states: Uncontrolled infection, other autoimmune disease, pregnancy or lactation disqualified patients from enrolment.

The sample in question was peripheral blood mononuclear cells (PBMCs), obtained at new diagnosis, from a patient treated with antithyroid drugs. The source of this sequence is a woman aged 35-60 years with Graves disease.

The chain's CDR3 is CASGLDRAQETQYF. The DNA of the CDR3 is TGTGCTAGTGGCCTAGACAGGGCCCAAGAGACCCAGTACTTC. The rearrangement uses TRBV12-5 and TRBJ2-5; 7 bases agree with TRBD1. CDR1 LGHNT and CDR2 FRNRAP come from the germline V gene. This CDR3 is 14 amino acids long. V shed 6 bases and J 1 base; nucleotides not matched to a gene: 5. Together with reference TRBV12-5 and TRBJ2-5, the CDR3 gives the full variable domain: DARVTQTPRHKVTEMGQEVTMRCQPILGHNTVFWYRQTMMQGLELLAYFRNRAPLDDSGMPKDRFSAEMPDATLATLKIQPSEPRDSAVYFCASGLDRAQETQYFGPGTRLLVL.